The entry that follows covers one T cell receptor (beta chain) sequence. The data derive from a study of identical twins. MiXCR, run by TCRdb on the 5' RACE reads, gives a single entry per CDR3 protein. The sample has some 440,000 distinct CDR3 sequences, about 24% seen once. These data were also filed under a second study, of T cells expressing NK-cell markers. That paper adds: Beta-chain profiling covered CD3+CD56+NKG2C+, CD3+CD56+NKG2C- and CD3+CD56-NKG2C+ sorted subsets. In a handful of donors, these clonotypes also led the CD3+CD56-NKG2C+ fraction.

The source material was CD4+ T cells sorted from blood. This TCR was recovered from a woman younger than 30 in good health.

The CDR3 is CAISRGGWTEAFF. The CDR3, as DNA: TGTGCCATCTCAAGAGGGGGGTGGACTGAAGCTTTCTTT. The rearrangement joins TRBV30 to TRBJ1-1, with a tentative D call TRBD1 (6 bases). The CDR3 is made up of 13 amino acids. Per germline, CDR1 GTSNPN and CDR2 SVGIG (reference sequence). The V gene lost 8 bases and the J gene lost 5 bases, with 18 bases spanning the gap.